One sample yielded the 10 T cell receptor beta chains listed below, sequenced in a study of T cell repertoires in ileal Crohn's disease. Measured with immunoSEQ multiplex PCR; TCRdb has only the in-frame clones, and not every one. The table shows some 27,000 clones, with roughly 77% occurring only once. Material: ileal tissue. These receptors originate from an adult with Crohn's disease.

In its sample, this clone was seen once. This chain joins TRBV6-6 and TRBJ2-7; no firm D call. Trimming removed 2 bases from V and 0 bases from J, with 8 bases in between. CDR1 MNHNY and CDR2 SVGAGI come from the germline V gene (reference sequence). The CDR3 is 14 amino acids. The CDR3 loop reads CASSYAESSYEQYF. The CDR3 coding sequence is TGTGCCAGCAGTTACGCGGAGAGCTCCTACGAGCAGTACTTC.

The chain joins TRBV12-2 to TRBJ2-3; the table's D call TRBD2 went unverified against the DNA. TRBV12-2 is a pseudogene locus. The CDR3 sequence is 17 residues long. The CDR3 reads CASRLIPLGSSTDTQYF. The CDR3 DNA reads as TGTGCAAGTCGCTTAATACCCCTCGGGTCTAGCACAGATACGCAGTATTTT.

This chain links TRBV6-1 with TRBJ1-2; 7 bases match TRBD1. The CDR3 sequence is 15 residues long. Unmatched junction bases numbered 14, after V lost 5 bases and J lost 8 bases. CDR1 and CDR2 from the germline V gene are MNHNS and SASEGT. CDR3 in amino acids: CASSRDTRGSWGYTF. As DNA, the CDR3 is TGTGCCAGCAGTCGGGACACCAGGGGGTCTTGGGGCTACACCTTC.

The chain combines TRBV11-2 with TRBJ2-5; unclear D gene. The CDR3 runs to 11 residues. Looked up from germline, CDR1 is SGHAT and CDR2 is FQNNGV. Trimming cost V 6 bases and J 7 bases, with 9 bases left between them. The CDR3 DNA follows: TGTGCCAGCAGTCAGTCTGGGACCCAGTACTTC. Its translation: CASSQSGTQYF. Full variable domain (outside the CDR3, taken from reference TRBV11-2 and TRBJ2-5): EAGVAQSPRYKIIEKRQSVAFWCNPISGHATLYWYQQILGQGPKLLIQFQNNGVVDDSQLPKDRFSAERLKGVDSTLKIQPAKLEDSAVYLCASSQSGTQYFGPGTRLLVL.

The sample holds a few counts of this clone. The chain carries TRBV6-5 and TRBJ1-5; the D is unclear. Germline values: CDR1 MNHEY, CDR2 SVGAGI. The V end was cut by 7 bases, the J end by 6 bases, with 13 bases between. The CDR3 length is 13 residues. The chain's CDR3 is CASTRDSVQPQHF. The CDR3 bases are TGTGCCAGCACCAGAGACTCCGTTCAGCCCCAGCATTTT.

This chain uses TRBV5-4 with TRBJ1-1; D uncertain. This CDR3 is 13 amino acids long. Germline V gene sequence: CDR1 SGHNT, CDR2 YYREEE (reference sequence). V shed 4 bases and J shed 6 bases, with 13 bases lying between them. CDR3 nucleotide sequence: TGTGCCAGCAGCGCCGATTTACTCGCTGAAGCTTTCTTT. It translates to CASSADLLAEAFF.

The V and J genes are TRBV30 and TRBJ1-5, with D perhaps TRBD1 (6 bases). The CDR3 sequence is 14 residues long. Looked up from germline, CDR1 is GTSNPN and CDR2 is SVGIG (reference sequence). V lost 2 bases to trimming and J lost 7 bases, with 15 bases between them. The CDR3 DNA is TGTGCCTGGAGTAATAACAGGGCTGGCCAGCCCCAGCATTTT. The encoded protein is CAWSNNRAGQPQHF.

CDR3 sequence reads: CAIRRDRGGYTF. The CDR3, as DNA: TGTGCCATCAGACGGGACAGGGGTGGCTACACCTTC. This chain connects TRBV10-3 to TRBJ1-2, with 10 nucleotides matching TRBD1. V shed 6 bases and J 7 bases; nucleotides not matched to a gene: 2. CDR1 is ENHRY and CDR2 is SYGVKD in the germline V gene. The CDR3 contains 12 residues.

The CDR3 DNA is TGTGCCAGCAGGAGACTAGCGGGGCCGAGCACAGATACGCAGTATTTT. Protein product: CASRRLAGPSTDTQYF. The chain couples TRBV7-9 to TRBJ2-3; TRBD2 agrees at 11 bases. The V gene's germline CDR1 is SEHNR and CDR2 FQNEAQ (reference sequence). Germline trimming cut 6 bases from V and 0 bases from J; bases unmatched to any gene: 5. CDR3 length: 16 amino acids.

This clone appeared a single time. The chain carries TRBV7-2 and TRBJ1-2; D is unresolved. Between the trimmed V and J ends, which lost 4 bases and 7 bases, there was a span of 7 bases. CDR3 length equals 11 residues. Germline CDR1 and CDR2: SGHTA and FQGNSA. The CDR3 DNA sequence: TGTGCCAGCAGCTACTATTCTGGCTACACCTTC. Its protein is CASSYYSGYTF.